These 11 T cell receptor beta chains came from one sample sequenced in a study of early T cells in non-severe SARS-CoV-2 infection. TCRdb re-called the 5' RACE reads through MiXCR, storing one row per CDR3 protein. The sample has tens of thousands of distinct CDR3 sequences; around 6% are singletons. What was sequenced was whole blood. These receptors were taken from an adult who was a healthcare worker with PCR-confirmed SARS-CoV-2 infection or an uninfected control (not recorded which).

This clonotype appeared many times. The gene calls are TRBV29-1 and TRBJ1-4; D might be TRBD1 (5 bases). The CDR3 spans 13 residues. Trimming took off 4 bases at V and 8 bases at J, with 14 bases between the two ends. The germline V gene encodes CDR1 SQVTM and CDR2 ANQGSEA. The CDR3 DNA is TGCAGCGTTGGTGGGCAGGGAGGCGAAAAACTGTTTTTT. Residues: CSVGGQGGEKLFF.

This clonotype is classed as medium-sized (0.01 to 0.1%). This rearrangement joins TRBV29-1 to TRBJ2-1, with a tentative D call TRBD1 (7 bases). Trimming took 5 bases from V and 8 from J, leaving 25 bases between them. The CDR3 sequence is 16 residues long. Germline CDR1 SQVTM, CDR2 ANQGSEA. The CDR3 sequence is CSVRRGLGGGRDEQFF. The DNA of the CDR3 is TGCAGCGTTAGGAGGGGACTCGGAGGGGGCCGGGATGAGCAGTTCTTC.

The chain is built from TRBV6-2 or TRBV6-3 and TRBJ2-1, with 11 bases matching TRBD2. V lost 2 bases, J lost 0 bases, and 0 bases stayed unmatched. From germline, CDR1 is MNHEY and CDR2 SVGEGT. This CDR3 contains 16 residues. CDR3 in amino acids: CASSYTSGSSYNEQFF. The CDR3 nucleotides are TGTGCCAGCAGTTACACTAGCGGGAGCTCCTACAATGAGCAGTTCTTC.

This clonotype has just a few counts. This could be a read error, since a much larger clone is one nucleotide away. The chain has TRBV11-2 and TRBJ2-2; 8 bases align to TRBD1. With 5 bases clipped from V and 7 bases from J, the junction kept 3 bases outside the gene matches. This CDR3 has 13 amino acids. The germline V gene encodes CDR1 SGHAT and CDR2 FQNNGV. The CDR3 DNA reads as TGTGCCAGCAGCGTCACAGGGGGCGGGGAGCTGTTTTTT. It translates to CASSVTGGGELFF.

This clonotype was recorded at least ten times. The V call is TRBV6-1, the J call TRBJ2-6; the D is unclear. Germline values: CDR1 MNHNS, CDR2 SASEGT. The CDR3 runs 15 residues. V dropped 7 bases and J dropped 0 bases, with 10 bases sitting between them. This CDR3 reads CASNGRNSGANVLTF. The CDR3 DNA reads as TGTGCCAGCAATGGTCGGAACTCTGGGGCCAACGTCCTGACTTTC.

CDR3 loop: CSVYGTSGRKSTDTQYF. The CDR3 nucleotides are TGCAGCGTTTATGGGACTAGCGGGAGGAAAAGTACAGATACGCAGTATTTT. J is TRBJ2-3 and V is TRBV29-1; 15 nucleotides agree with TRBD2. The CDR3 runs to 17 residues. V shed 5 bases, J shed 3 bases, and the junction held 9 bases outside the gene matches. CDR1 SQVTM and CDR2 ANQGSEA come from the germline V gene.

V is TRBV21-1 and J is TRBJ1-2; TRBD1, the table's D call, lacks a check against the DNA. TRBV21-1 is a pseudogene segment. This CDR3 is built from 16 residues. The CDR3 here is CASSPCPQGASDGYTF. In DNA form, the CDR3 reads TGTGCCAGCAGCCCATGTCCCCAGGGGGCGTCGGACGGCTACACCTTC.

V gene TRBV12-3 or TRBV12-4 combines with J gene TRBJ2-3; the match to TRBD1 covers 8 bases. The CDR3 loop spans 15 amino acids. V shed 7 bases and J 2 bases; nucleotides not matched to a gene: 8. The CDR3 sequence is CASKRDRGNTDTQYF. The CDR3 nucleotides read TGTGCCAGCAAGAGAGACAGGGGTAACACAGATACGCAGTATTTT.

This clonotype came up many times. CDR3 region: CASSPTAGLDTEAFF. In nucleotides, the CDR3 is TGTGCCAGCAGCCCCACGGCCGGGCTAGACACTGAAGCTTTCTTT. J is TRBJ1-1 and V is TRBV7-8; D not certain. The V end lost 5 bases, the J end lost 3 bases, and 16 bases lay between the germline ends. The CDR3 is made up of 15 amino acids. Germline V gene lookup returns CDR1 SGHVS and CDR2 FQNEAQ.

The chain carries TRBV7-2 and TRBJ2-5; the D gene could be TRBD1 or TRBD2 (5 bases each). The V gene's germline CDR1 is SGHTA and CDR2 FQGNSA. The CDR3 loop spans 14 amino acids. V lost 5 bases to trimming and J lost 5 bases, with 15 bases between them. The chain's CDR3 is CASSHGVWGETQYF. CDR3 nucleotides: TGTGCCAGCAGCCACGGGGTATGGGGGGAGACCCAGTACTTC.

In this sample, this clonotype turned up a few times. The genes are TRBV6-4 and TRBJ2-3; 9 positions match TRBD1. This CDR3 region has 16 residues. Trimming took 0 bases from V and 6 from J; bases not matched to a gene: 7. In germline, CDR1 is MRHNA, CDR2 SNTAGT. DNA for the CDR3: TGTGCCAGCAGTGACTCGAGAACAGGGGGCATGGATACGCAGTATTTT. Its translation is CASSDSRTGGMDTQYF.